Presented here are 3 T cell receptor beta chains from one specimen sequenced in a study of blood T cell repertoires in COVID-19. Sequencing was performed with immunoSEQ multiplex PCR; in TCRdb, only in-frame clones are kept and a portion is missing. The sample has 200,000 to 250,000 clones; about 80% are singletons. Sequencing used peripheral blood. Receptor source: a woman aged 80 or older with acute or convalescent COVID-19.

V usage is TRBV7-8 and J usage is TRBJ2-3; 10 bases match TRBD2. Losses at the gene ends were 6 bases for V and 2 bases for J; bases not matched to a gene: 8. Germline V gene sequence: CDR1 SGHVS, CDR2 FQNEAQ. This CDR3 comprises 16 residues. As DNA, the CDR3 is TGTGCCAGCAGGTCTTTTCTAGCGGGGGACACAGATACGCAGTATTTT. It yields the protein CASRSFLAGDTDTQYF.

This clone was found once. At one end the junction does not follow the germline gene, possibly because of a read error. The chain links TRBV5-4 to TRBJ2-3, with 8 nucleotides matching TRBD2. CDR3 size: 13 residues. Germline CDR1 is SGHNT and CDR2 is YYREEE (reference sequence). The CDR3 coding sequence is TGTGCCAGCAGCTTGGTAAATAGCGGGAAGCCCATTTTT. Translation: CASSLVNSGKPIF.

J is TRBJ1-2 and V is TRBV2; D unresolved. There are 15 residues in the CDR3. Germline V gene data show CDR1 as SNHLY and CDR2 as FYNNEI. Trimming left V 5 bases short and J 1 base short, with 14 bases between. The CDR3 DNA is TGTGCCAGCAGTACGAGACTGGCCCTTAACTATGGCTACACCTTC. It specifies CASSTRLALNYGYTF. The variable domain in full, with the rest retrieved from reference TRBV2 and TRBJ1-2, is EPEVTQTPSHQVTQMGQEVILRCVPISNHLYFYWYRQILGQKVEFLVSFYNNEISEKSEIFDDQFSVERPDGSNFTLKIRSTKLEDSAMYFCASSTRLALNYGYTFGSGTRLTVV.